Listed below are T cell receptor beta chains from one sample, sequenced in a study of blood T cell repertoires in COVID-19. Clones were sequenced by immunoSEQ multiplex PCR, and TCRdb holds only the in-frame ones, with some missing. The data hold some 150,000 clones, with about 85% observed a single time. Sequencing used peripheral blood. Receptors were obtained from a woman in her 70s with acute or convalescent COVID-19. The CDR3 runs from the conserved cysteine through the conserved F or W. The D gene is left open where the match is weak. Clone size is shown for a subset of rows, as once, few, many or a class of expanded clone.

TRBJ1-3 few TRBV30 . TGTGCCTGGAAAGGGGTTGGAACTGGAAACACCATATATTTT CAWKGVGTGNTIYF
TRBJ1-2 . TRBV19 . TGTGCCAGTAGTATAGACGGGACAATCAACGTGGGCTATGGCTACACCTTC CASSIDGTINVGYGYTF
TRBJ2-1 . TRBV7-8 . TGTGCCAGCAGCCCTCGACTGCAGGAGGAGTTCTTC CASSPRLQEEFF
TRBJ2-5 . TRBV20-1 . TGCAGTGCTAGTGTTCCGGGGGGCCGGGGGGAGACCCAGTACTTC CSASVPGGRGETQYF
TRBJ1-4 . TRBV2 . TGTGCCAGCAGCCGACAGGCTACAACTAATGAAAAACTGTTTTTT CASSRQATTNEKLFF
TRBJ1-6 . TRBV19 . TGTGCCAGTACCCCTCGGGGTGGGTCGGAGAATTCACCCCTCCACTTT CASTPRGGSENSPLHF
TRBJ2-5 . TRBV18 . TGTGCCAGCTCACCCCGGCGGGCAGAAGAGACCCAGTACTTC CASSPRRAEETQYF
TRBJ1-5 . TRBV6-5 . TGTGCCAGCAGTTACTCCAGGGGCAATCAGCCCCAGCATTTT CASSYSRGNQPQHF
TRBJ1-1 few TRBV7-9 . TGTGCCAGCAGCTTTTCCAAGAACACTGAAGCTTTCTTT CASSFSKNTEAFF
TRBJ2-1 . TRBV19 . TGTGCCAGTAGTATATCGGTAAACAATGAGCAGTTCTTC CASSISVNNEQFF
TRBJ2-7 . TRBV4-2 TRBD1 TGTGCCAGCAGCCAACCCTCCGGGACAGGGGACACCGAGCAGTACTTC CASSQPSGTGDTEQYF
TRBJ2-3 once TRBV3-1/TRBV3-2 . TGTGCCAGCAGCCGCGGCGCTTACACAGATACGCAGTATTTT CASSRGAYTDTQYF
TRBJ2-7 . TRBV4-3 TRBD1 TGCGCCAGCAGCCAGGGGACAGGGGCGAGCTACGAGCAGTACTTC CASSQGTGASYEQYF
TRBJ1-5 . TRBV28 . TGTGCCAGCAGTTTAGGGGAGTGGACTCAGCCCCAGCATTTT CASSLGEWTQPQHF
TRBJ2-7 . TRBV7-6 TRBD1 TGTGCCAGCAGCGTGGGGACAGGGGGCTTCTACGAGCAGTACTTC CASSVGTGGFYEQYF
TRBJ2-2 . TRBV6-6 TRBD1 TGTGCCAGCAGTCCTAGAGGGACAGGGTTTACCGGGGAGCTGTTTTTT CASSPRGTGFTGELFF
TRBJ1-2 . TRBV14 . TGTGCCAGCAGCCCCGGAGAGCTGGTAATGAGCGGCTACACCTTC CASSPGELVMSGYTF